This entry features one T cell receptor (beta chain) sequence. TCRdb's table, derived via immunoSEQ multiplex PCR, lists solely in-frame clones and lacks some. In the table there are about 14,000 clones, around 77% of which are singletons. Germline V gene lookup returns CDR1 MDHEN and CDR2 SYDVKM. The CDR3 loop spans 13 amino acids. V lost 8 bases to trimming and J lost 5 bases, with 12 bases between them. This entry belongs to a study of blood T cell repertoires in COVID-19. Study context: Italy, Spain and the United States were the sources of the convalescent and acute COVID-19 samples.

Sequencing input: peripheral blood. This clonotype was obtained from a human donor in a cohort sampled during active COVID-19. This sequence joins TRBV28 and TRBJ2-2; D remains ambiguous. CDR3 sequence reads: CASLYQSTGELFF. DNA for the CDR3: TGTGCCAGCCTTTATCAGTCTACCGGGGAGCTGTTTTTT.